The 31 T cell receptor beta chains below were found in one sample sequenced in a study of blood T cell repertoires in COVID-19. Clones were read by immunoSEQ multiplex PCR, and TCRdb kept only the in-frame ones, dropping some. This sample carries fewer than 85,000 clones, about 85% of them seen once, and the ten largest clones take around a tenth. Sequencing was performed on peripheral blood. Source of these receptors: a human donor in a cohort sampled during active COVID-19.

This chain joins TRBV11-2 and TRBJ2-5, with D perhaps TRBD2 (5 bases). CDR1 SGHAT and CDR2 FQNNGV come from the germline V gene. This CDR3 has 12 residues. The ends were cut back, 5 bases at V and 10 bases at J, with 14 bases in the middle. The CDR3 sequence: CASSPEGRDQYF. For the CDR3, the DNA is TGTGCCAGCAGCCCAGAGGGTCGCGACCAGTACTTC.

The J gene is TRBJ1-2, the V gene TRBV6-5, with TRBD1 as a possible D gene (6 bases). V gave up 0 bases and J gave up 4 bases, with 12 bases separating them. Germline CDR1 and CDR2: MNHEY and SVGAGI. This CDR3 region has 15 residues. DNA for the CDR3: TGTGCCAGCAGTTACTCCAGGGGCCTCGGCTATGGCTACACCTTC. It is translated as CASSYSRGLGYGYTF.

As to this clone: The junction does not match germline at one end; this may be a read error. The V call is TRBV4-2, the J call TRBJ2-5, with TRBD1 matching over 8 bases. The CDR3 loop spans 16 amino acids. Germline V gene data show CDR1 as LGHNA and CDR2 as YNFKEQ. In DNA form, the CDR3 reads TGTGCCAGCAGACAAGCCCCCGGGACAGGCGGTGGGGCCCAGTACTTC. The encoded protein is CASRQAPGTGGGAQYF.

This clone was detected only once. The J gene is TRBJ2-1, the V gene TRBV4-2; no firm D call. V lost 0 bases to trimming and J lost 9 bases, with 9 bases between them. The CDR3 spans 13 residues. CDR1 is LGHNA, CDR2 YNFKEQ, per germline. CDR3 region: CASSQDSASEQFF. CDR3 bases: TGTGCCAGCAGCCAAGATTCCGCGAGTGAGCAGTTCTTC.

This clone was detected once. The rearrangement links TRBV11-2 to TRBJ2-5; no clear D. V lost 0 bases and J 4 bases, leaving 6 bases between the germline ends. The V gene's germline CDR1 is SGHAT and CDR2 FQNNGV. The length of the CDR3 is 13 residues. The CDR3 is CASSLEALETQYF. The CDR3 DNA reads TGTGCCAGCAGCTTAGAAGCGTTAGAGACCCAGTACTTC.

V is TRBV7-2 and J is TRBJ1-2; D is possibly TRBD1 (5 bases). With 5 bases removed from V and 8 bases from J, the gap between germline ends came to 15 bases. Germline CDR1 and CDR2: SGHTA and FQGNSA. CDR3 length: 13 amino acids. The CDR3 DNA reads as TGTGCCAGCAGCCTGACAGTGGTTGACGGCTACACCTTC. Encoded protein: CASSLTVVDGYTF.

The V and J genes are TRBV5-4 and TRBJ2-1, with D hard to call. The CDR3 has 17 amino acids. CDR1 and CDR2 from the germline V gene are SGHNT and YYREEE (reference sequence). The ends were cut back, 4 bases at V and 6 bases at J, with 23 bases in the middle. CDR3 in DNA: TGTGCCAGCAGCCAAACCCCTAAACTCCTAGTAGGCAATGAGCAGTTCTTC. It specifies CASSQTPKLLVGNEQFF.

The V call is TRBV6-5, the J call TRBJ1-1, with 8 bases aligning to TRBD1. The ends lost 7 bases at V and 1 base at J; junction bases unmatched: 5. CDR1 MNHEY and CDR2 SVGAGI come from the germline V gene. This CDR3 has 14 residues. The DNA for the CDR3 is TGTGCCAGCACCAGGGGGCGAGGGAACACTGAAGCTTTCTTT. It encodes CASTRGRGNTEAFF.

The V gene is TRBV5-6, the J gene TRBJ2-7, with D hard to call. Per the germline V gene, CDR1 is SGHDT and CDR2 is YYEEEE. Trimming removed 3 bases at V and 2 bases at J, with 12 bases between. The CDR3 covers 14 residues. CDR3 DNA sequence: TGTGCCAGCAGCTACCCAGGATTACCCTACGAGCAGTACTTC. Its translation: CASSYPGLPYEQYF.

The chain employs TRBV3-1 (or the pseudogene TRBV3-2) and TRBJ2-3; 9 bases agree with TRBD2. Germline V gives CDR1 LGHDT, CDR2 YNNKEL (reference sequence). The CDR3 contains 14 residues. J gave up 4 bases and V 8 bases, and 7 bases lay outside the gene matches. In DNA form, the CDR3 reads TGTGCCAGCGGGATAGCGGGAGTTGCAGATACGCAGTATTTT. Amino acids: CASGIAGVADTQYF.

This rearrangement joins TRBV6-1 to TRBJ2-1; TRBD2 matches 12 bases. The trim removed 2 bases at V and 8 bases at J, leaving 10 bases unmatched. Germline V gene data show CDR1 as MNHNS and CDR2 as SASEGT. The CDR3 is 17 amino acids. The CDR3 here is CASSESWASGRADEQFF. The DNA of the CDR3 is TGTGCCAGCAGTGAAAGCTGGGCTAGCGGGAGGGCCGATGAGCAGTTCTTC.

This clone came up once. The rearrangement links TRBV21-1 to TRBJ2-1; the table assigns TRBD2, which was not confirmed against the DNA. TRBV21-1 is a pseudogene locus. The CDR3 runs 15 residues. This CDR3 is CASSKVRSYLNEQFF. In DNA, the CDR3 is TGTGCCAGCAGCAAAGTGCGTAGCTATCTCAATGAGCAGTTCTTC.

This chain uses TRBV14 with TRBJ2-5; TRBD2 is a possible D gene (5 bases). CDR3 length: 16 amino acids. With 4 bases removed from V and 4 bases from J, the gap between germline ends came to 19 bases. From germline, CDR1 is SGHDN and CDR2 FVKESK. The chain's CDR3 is CASSPLPGLAGETQYF. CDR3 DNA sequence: TGTGCCAGCAGCCCCCTTCCGGGCCTCGCGGGAGAGACCCAGTACTTC.

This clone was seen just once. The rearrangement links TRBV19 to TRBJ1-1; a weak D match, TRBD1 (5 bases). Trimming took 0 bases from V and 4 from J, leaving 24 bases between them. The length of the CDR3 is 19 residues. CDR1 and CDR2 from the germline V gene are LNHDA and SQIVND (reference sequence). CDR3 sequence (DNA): TGTGCCAGTAGTATAGATCTTATAGGAAGGGCCAGGGCGAGCACTGAAGCTTTCTTT. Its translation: CASSIDLIGRARASTEAFF.

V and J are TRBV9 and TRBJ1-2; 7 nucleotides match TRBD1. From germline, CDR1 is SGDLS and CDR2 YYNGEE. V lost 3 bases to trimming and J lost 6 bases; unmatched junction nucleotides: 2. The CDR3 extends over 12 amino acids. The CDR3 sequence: CASSATGDGYTF. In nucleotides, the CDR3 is TGTGCCAGCAGCGCCACAGGGGATGGCTACACCTTC.

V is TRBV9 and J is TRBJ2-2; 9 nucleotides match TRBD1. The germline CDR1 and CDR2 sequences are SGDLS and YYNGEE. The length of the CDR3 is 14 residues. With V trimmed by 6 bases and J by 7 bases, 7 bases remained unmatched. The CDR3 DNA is TGTGCCAGCACCCCAGGACAGGGGTTCGGGGAGCTGTTTTTT. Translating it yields CASTPGQGFGELFF.

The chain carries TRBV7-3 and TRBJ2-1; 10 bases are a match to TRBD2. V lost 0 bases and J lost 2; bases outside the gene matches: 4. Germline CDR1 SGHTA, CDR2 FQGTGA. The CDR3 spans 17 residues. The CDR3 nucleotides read TGTGCCAGCAGCTTAACGGCTAGCGGGGGTCCCTACAATGAGCAGTTCTTC. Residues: CASSLTASGGPYNEQFF.

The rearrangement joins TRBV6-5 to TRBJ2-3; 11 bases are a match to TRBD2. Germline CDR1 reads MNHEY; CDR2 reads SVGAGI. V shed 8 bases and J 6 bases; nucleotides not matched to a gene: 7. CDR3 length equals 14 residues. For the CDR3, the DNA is TGTGCCAGCTTCGCTCTAGCGGGAGGTGATACGCAGTATTTT. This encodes CASFALAGGDTQYF.

The DNA of the CDR3 is TGTGCCAGCAGCTTAGGGGTGGGCTACGGGGGGGCCGAAGATACGCAGTATTTT. Translating gives CASSLGVGYGGAEDTQYF. This chain joins TRBV11-2 and TRBJ2-3; 8 positions match TRBD2. The germline V gene has CDR1 SGHAT and CDR2 FQNNGV. The CDR3 is 18 residues long. J gave up 5 bases and V 1 base, and 14 bases lay outside the gene matches.

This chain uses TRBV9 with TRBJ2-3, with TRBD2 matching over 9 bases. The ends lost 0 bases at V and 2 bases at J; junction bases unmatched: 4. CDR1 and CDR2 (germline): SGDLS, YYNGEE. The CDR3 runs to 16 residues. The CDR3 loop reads CASSVVAGAITDTQYF. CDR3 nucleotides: TGTGCCAGCAGCGTAGTAGCGGGGGCCATCACAGATACGCAGTATTTT.

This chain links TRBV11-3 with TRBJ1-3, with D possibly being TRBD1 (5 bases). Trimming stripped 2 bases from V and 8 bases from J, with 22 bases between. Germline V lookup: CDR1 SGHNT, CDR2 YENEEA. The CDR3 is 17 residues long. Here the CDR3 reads CASSLPARGIAEDTIYF. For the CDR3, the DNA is TGTGCCAGCAGCTTACCCGCTCGGGGGATTGCGGAGGACACCATATATTTT.

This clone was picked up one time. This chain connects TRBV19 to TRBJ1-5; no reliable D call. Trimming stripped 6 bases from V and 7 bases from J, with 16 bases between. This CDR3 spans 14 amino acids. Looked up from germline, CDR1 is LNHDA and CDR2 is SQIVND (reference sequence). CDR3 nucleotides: TGTGCCAGTAGGGTTAGTGAGGGTTGGCAGCCCCAGCATTTT. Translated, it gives CASRVSEGWQPQHF.

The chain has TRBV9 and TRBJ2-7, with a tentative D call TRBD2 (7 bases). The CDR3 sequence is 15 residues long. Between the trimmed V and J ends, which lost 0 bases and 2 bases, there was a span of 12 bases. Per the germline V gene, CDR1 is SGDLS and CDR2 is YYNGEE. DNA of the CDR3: TGTGCCAGCAGCGTAGGGAGGGGGGGGACCTACGAGCAGTACTTC. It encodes CASSVGRGGTYEQYF.

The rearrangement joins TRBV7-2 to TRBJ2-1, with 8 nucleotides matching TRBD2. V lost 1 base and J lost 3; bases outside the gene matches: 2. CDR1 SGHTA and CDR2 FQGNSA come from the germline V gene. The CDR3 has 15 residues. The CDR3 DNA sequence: TGTGCCAGCAGCTTAGTCGGGACTAGCTACAATGAGCAGTTCTTC. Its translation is CASSLVGTSYNEQFF.

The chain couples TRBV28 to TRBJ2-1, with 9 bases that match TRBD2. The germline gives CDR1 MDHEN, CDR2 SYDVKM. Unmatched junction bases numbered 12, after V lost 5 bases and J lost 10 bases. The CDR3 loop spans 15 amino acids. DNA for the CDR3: TGTGCCAGCAGTGTGACTAGCGGCCAGTTACCCGAGCAGTTCTTC. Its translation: CASSVTSGQLPEQFF.

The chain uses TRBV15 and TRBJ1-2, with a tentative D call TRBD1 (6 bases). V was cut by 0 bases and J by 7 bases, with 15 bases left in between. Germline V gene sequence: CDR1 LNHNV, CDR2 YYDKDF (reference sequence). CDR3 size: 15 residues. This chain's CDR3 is CATSRERTEIGGYTF. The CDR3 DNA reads TGTGCCACCAGCAGAGAAAGGACAGAAATTGGTGGCTACACCTTC.

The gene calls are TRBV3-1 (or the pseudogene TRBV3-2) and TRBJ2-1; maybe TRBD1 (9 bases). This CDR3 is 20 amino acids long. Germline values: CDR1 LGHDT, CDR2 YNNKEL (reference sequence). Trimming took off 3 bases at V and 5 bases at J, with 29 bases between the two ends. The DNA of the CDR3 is TGTGCCAGCAGCCAGGGGTGGAACAGGGGGCTAATAGCGGGGAACAATGAGCAGTTCTTC. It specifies CASSQGWNRGLIAGNNEQFF.

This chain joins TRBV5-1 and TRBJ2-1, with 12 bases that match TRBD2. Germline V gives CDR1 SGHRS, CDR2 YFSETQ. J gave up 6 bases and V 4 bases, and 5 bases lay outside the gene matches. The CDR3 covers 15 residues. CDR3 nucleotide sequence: TGCGCCAGCAGCGGACCGGGACTAGCGGGCAATGAGCAGTTCTTC. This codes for CASSGPGLAGNEQFF.

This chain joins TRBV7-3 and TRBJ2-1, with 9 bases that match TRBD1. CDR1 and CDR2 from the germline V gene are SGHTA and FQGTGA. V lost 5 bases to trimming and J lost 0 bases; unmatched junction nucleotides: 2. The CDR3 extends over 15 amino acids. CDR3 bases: TGTGCCAGCAGCATACAGGGGGCCTCCTACAATGAGCAGTTCTTC. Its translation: CASSIQGASYNEQFF. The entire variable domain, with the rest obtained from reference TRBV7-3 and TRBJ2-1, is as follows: GAGVSQTPSNKVTEKGKYVELRCDPISGHTALYWYRQSLGQGPEFLIYFQGTGAADDSGLPNDRFFAVRPEGSVSTLKIQRTERGDSAVYLCASSIQGASYNEQFFGPGTRLTVL.

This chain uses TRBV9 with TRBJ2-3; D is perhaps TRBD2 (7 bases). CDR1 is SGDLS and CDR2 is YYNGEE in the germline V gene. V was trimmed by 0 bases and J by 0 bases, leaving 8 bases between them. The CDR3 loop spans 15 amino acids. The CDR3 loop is CASSVAGGSTDTQYF. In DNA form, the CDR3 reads TGTGCCAGCAGCGTAGCGGGGGGCAGCACAGATACGCAGTATTTT. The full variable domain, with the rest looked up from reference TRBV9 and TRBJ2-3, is DSGVTQTPKHLITATGQRVTLRCSPRSGDLSVYWYQQSLDQGLQFLIQYYNGEERAKGNILERFSAQQFPDLHSELNLSSLELGDSALYFCASSVAGGSTDTQYFGPGTRLTVL.

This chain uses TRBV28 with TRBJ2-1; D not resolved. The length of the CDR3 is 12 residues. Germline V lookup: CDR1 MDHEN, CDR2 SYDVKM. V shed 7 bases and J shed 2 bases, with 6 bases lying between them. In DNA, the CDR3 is TGTGCCAGCACAGGAACCTACAATGAGCAGTTCTTC. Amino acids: CASTGTYNEQFF.